A single sample is the source of the 5 T cell receptor beta chains below, sequenced in a study of blood T cell repertoires in COVID-19. Produced via immunoSEQ multiplex PCR; TCRdb's table is partial and in-frame only. The table lists tens of thousands of clones, 70% to 75% of them singletons. Sequencing used peripheral blood. The source is a woman in her seventies with acute or convalescent COVID-19.

A few counts support this clone. This sequence joins TRBV6-1 and TRBJ1-2, with no clear D. V dropped 3 bases and J dropped 4 bases, with 12 bases sitting between them. Germline V gene data show CDR1 as MNHNS and CDR2 as SASEGT. The CDR3 has 14 amino acids. The CDR3 loop reads CASSDMGRGYGYTF. CDR3 DNA: TGTGCCAGCAGTGATATGGGTCGGGGCTATGGCTACACCTTC.

This chain joins TRBV6-1 and TRBJ2-3, with TRBD2 matching over 7 bases. Germline CDR1 and CDR2: MNHNS and SASEGT. The CDR3 consists of 15 residues. The V and J ends lost 3 bases and 2 bases, in that order; junction bases with no gene match: 5. CDR3 bases: TGTGCCAGCAGTGACGGGGGGTTTTACACAGATACGCAGTATTTT. Translation: CASSDGGFYTDTQYF.

The chain is built from TRBV4-2 and TRBJ1-6, with unresolved D. The CDR3 is 14 residues long. The ends were cut back, 3 bases at V and 2 bases at J, with 5 bases in the middle. The germline V gene has CDR1 LGHNA and CDR2 YNFKEQ. This CDR3 is CASSQTTYNSPLHF. The CDR3 DNA is TGTGCCAGCAGCCAGACAACCTATAATTCACCCCTCCACTTT.

The chain has TRBV19 and TRBJ1-2; D uncertain. Germline CDR1 and CDR2: LNHDA and SQIVND (reference sequence). Deletions cut 3 bases from V and 4 bases from J, with 21 bases between. The CDR3 covers 17 residues. The CDR3: CASSIAGSLRKSYGYTF. CDR3 DNA sequence: TGTGCCAGTAGTATTGCGGGTTCCCTTAGGAAGAGCTATGGCTACACCTTC.

This chain joins TRBV19 and TRBJ1-5; D is unresolved. Deletions cut 3 bases from V and 4 bases from J, with 10 bases between. The germline gives CDR1 LNHDA, CDR2 SQIVND (reference sequence). The CDR3 contains 14 residues. The DNA for the CDR3 is TGTGCCAGTAGTATCGGTTTTGAAAATCAGCCCCAGCATTTT. Its translation: CASSIGFENQPQHF.